The 21 T cell receptor beta chains below all came from one sample that was sequenced in a study of blood T cell repertoires in COVID-19 (dated by TCRdb to 2020 to 2021). Library creation used the immunoSEQ multiplex PCR assay. TCRdb took this table from immuneACCESS and kept in-frame rearrangements with V and J called. Such tables lack part of the clones; where checked against another copy, unresolved V genes explain under half of the gap, and the rest is unexplained. The sample has roughly 250,000 clones on record, 80% to 95% of them singletons. Together, the top ten hold under 3% of the sample. Sequenced sample: peripheral blood. These receptors all stem from a person aged 18-29 years with COVID-19, enrolled during active disease.

CDR3 DNA: TGTGCCAGCAGCTTACAGGGGACGAATGAGCAGTTCTTC. Translated, it gives CASSLQGTNEQFF. V and J are TRBV7-3 and TRBJ2-1; D possibly corresponds to TRBD1 (6 bases). Germline CDR1 and CDR2: SGHTA and FQGTGA. Trimming took off 2 bases at V and 7 bases at J, with 9 bases between the two ends. The CDR3 spans 13 residues.

The genes are TRBV7-8 and TRBJ1-2; 8 nucleotides agree with TRBD1. J gave up 1 base and V 4 bases, and 5 bases lay outside the gene matches. CDR3 size: 15 residues. The germline gives CDR1 SGHVS, CDR2 FQNEAQ. CDR3 DNA sequence: TGTGCCAGCAGCTCCGGGACAGGAGTTAACTATGGCTACACCTTC. Its translation is CASSSGTGVNYGYTF.

The gene calls are TRBV12-3 or TRBV12-4 and TRBJ2-1; 13 nucleotides agree with TRBD2. The V and J ends lost 6 bases and 13 bases, in that order; junction bases with no gene match: 3. This CDR3 region has 12 residues. This CDR3 is CASRGLAGEQFF. The DNA for the CDR3 is TGTGCCAGCAGAGGACTAGCGGGAGAACAGTTCTTC.

J is TRBJ2-2 and V is TRBV7-3; 9 positions match TRBD2. CDR1 is SGHTA and CDR2 is FQGTGA in the germline V gene. The CDR3 spans 16 residues. V was clipped by 5 bases and J by 5 bases; unmatched bases: 9. The CDR3 bases are TGTGCCAGCAGCCCGACTGCGGGAGGGTCTACCGGGGAGCTGTTTTTT. Encoded protein: CASSPTAGGSTGELFF.

V usage is TRBV4-1 and J usage is TRBJ2-1, with a possible D match to TRBD2 (5 bases). Per germline, CDR1 MGHRA and CDR2 YSYEKL. V gave up 0 bases and J gave up 7 bases, with 10 bases separating them. The CDR3 spans 14 residues. CDR3 sequence reads: CASSQDRGENEQFF. The CDR3 DNA sequence: TGCGCCAGCAGCCAAGATCGGGGAGAAAATGAGCAGTTCTTC.

The genes are TRBV7-6 and TRBJ2-3; 7 nucleotides agree with TRBD2. Germline loops: CDR1 SGHVS, CDR2 FNYEAQ. This CDR3 is 15 amino acids long. V lost 1 base to trimming and J lost 4 bases; unmatched junction nucleotides: 5. The chain's CDR3 is CASSLDPGRADTQYF. The DNA for the CDR3 is TGTGCCAGCAGCTTAGACCCAGGGAGGGCAGATACGCAGTATTTT.

This chain uses TRBV5-1 with TRBJ2-1; 10 bases match TRBD2. J was trimmed by 6 bases and V by 4 bases; bases with no gene match: 7. CDR1 SGHRS and CDR2 YFSETQ come from the germline V gene. There are 15 residues in the CDR3. The CDR3 nucleotides read TGCGCCAGCAGCCGGGCACTAGCGGGGCCCAATGAGCAGTTCTTC. Translation: CASSRALAGPNEQFF.

The gene calls are TRBV5-1 and TRBJ2-1; TRBD1 might be the D (6 bases). The CDR3 has 14 residues. Germline CDR1 is SGHRS and CDR2 is YFSETQ. The V and J ends lost 6 bases and 0 bases respectively, with 10 bases between them. The CDR3 protein is CASKHRDSYNEQFF. DNA for the CDR3: TGCGCCAGCAAACACAGGGACTCCTACAATGAGCAGTTCTTC.

The CDR3 protein is CASSLAGGPAYEQYF. In nucleotides, the CDR3 is TGTGCCAGCAGTTTAGCGGGAGGGCCCGCCTACGAGCAGTACTTC. The chain links TRBV6-5 to TRBJ2-7, with 11 bases lining up with TRBD2. V lost 4 bases to trimming and J lost 2 bases; unmatched junction nucleotides: 4. Germline loops: CDR1 MNHEY, CDR2 SVGAGI. The CDR3 is 15 residues long.

The V and J genes are TRBV4-1 and TRBJ2-1; TRBD2 is a possible D gene (6 bases). Trimming cost V 2 bases and J 3 bases, with 11 bases left between them. Germline loops: CDR1 MGHRA, CDR2 YSYEKL. The CDR3 has 15 amino acids. The CDR3 sequence: CASSQWWEDYNEQFF. The DNA for the CDR3 is TGCGCCAGCAGCCAATGGTGGGAGGACTACAATGAGCAGTTCTTC.

This rearrangement joins TRBV12-3 or TRBV12-4 to TRBJ2-5, with TRBD2 as a possible D gene (6 bases). CDR3 length equals 12 residues. Trimming cost V 3 bases and J 11 bases, with 13 bases left between them. In nucleotides, the CDR3 is TGTGCCAGCAGTTTCGGCGGGGCCCTTCAGTACTTC. This translates into CASSFGGALQYF.

The chain recombines TRBV28 with TRBJ1-2; no firm D call. CDR1 MDHEN and CDR2 SYDVKM come from the germline V gene. The CDR3 spans 15 residues. Trimming stripped 3 bases from V and 3 bases from J, with 14 bases between. The CDR3 DNA sequence: TGTGCCAGCAGTTTCCTAATGGAGGTGGACTATGGCTACACCTTC. Protein: CASSFLMEVDYGYTF.

This clone was seen just once. The J gene is TRBJ2-3, the V gene TRBV7-9, with TRBD2 as a possible D gene (6 bases). The germline CDR1 and CDR2 sequences are SEHNR and FQNEAQ (reference sequence). The CDR3 extends over 15 amino acids. V lost 4 bases and J lost 2, with 13 bases in between. The CDR3 nucleotides are TGTGCCAGCAGCTCCGTCCGGGGGACCACAGATACGCAGTATTTT. It codes for CASSSVRGTTDTQYF.

This clone was picked up one time. The V and J genes are TRBV7-9 and TRBJ1-2, with no clear D. Between the trimmed V and J ends, which lost 5 bases and 0 bases, there was a span of 10 bases. The CDR3 totals 14 residues. Germline loops: CDR1 SEHNR, CDR2 FQNEAQ (reference sequence). CDR3 DNA sequence: TGTGCCAGCAGCCAACTAGGCGCTAACTATGGCTACACCTTC. Protein: CASSQLGANYGYTF.

This chain uses TRBV15 with TRBJ2-2, with D possibly matching TRBD1 (5 bases). The length of the CDR3 is 13 residues. Germline V gene sequence: CDR1 LNHNV, CDR2 YYDKDF (reference sequence). V was shortened by 3 bases and J by 5 bases, with 7 bases between the two germline ends. DNA for the CDR3: TGTGCCACCAGCAGGGGGCTGACCGGGGAGCTGTTTTTT. Translating gives CATSRGLTGELFF.

This rearrangement joins TRBV3-1 (or the pseudogene TRBV3-2) to TRBJ2-7, with D possibly matching TRBD2 (6 bases). The CDR3 has 15 amino acids. V lost 4 bases and J lost 0, with 13 bases in between. In germline, CDR1 is LGHDT, CDR2 YNNKEL (reference sequence). The CDR3 DNA reads TGTGCCAGCAGCCCTCCTAGCGTTTACTCCTACGAGCAGTACTTC. Its translation is CASSPPSVYSYEQYF.

This clone appeared a single time. The J gene is TRBJ2-1, the V gene TRBV15; 15 bases match TRBD2. Trimming removed 8 bases from V and 3 bases from J; junction bases left unmatched: 8. The CDR3 has 17 amino acids. Per the germline V gene, CDR1 is LNHNV and CDR2 is YYDKDF (reference sequence). The CDR3, as DNA: TGTGCCACCCAAGGACTAGCGGGAGGGAGTCACTACAATGAGCAGTTCTTC. It specifies CATQGLAGGSHYNEQFF.

This chain links TRBV4-1 with TRBJ2-3; TRBD2 is a possible D gene (7 bases). V dropped 4 bases and J dropped 3 bases, with 26 bases sitting between them. The germline CDR1 and CDR2 sequences are MGHRA and YSYEKL. This CDR3 has 19 residues. The CDR3 here is CASSPQGRSPGGGTDTQYF. DNA for the CDR3: TGCGCCAGCAGCCCGCAGGGGAGGAGTCCAGGCGGGGGAACAGATACGCAGTATTTT.

The chain couples TRBV7-9 to TRBJ1-2; D remains ambiguous. CDR1 is SEHNR, CDR2 FQNEAQ, per germline (reference sequence). CDR3 length: 11 amino acids. Trimming pared 6 bases from V and 6 bases from J, leaving 8 bases between. Written as DNA, the CDR3 is TGTGCCAGCAGTTTCTCGGATGGCTACACCTTC. Its translation: CASSFSDGYTF.

The chain has TRBV24-1 and TRBJ2-6; weak D call: TRBD1 (6 bases). The V gene lost 9 bases and the J gene lost 2 bases, with 13 bases spanning the gap. Germline values: CDR1 KGHDR, CDR2 SFDVKD. CDR3 length: 15 residues. DNA of the CDR3: TGTGCCACCTCTGACAGGAATCCTGGGGCCAACGTCCTGACTTTC. Translation: CATSDRNPGANVLTF.

V is TRBV5-1 and J is TRBJ2-5; 8 bases fit TRBD1. CDR1 and CDR2 (germline): SGHRS, YFSETQ. V lost 4 bases, J lost 5 bases, and 16 bases stayed unmatched. The CDR3 has 17 amino acids. CDR3 coding DNA: TGCGCCAGCAGCCCGGGTCAGGGACAGGCGGTGGCGGAGACCCAGTACTTC. Translated, it gives CASSPGQGQAVAETQYF. The full variable domain, completed using reference TRBV5-1 and TRBJ2-5, is KAGVTQTPRYLIKTRGQQVTLSCSPISGHRSVSWYQQTPGQGLQFLFEYFSETQRNKGNFPGRFSGRQFSNSRSEMNVSTLELGDSALYLCASSPGQGQAVAETQYFGPGTRLLVL.